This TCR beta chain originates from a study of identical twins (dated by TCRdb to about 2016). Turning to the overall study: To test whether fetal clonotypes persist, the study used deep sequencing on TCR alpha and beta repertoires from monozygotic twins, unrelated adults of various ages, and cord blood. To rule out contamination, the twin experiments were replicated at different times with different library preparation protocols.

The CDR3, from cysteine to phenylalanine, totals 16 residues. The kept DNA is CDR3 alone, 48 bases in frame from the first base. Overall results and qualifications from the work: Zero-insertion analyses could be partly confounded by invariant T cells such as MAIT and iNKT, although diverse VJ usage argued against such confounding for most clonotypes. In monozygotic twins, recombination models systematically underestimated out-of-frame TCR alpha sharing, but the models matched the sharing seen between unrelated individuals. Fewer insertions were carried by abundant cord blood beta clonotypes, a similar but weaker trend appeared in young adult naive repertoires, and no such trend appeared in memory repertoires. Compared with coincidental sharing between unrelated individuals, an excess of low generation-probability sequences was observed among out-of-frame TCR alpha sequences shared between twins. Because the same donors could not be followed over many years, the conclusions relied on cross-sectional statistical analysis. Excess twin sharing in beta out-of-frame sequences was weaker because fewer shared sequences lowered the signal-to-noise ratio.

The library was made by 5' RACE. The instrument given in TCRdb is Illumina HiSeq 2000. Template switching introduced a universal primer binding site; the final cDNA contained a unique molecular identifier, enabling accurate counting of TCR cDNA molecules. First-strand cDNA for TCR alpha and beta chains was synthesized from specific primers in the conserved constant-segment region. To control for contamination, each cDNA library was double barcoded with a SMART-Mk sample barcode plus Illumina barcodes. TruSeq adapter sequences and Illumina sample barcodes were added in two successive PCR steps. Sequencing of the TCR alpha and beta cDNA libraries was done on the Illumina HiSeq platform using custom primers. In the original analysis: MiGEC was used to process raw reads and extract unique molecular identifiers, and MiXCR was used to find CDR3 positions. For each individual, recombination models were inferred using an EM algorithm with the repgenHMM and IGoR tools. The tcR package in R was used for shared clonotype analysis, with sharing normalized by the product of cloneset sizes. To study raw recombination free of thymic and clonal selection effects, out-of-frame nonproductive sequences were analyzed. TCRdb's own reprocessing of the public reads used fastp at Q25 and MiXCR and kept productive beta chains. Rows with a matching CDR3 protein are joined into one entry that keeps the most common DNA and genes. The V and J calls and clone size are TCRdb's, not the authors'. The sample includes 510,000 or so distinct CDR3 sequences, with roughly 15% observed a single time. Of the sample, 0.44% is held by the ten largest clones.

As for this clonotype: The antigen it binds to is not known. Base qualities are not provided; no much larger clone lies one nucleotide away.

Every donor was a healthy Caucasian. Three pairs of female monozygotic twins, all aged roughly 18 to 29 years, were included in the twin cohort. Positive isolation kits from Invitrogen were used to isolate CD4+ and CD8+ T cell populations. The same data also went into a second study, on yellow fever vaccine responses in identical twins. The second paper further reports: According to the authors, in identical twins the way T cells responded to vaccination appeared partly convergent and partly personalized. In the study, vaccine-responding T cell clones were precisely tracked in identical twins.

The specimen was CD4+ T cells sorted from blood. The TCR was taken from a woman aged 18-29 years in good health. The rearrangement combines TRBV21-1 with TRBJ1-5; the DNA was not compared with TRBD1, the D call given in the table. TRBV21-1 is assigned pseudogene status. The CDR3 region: CASSKTGGYGNQPQHF. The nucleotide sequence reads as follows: TGTGCCAGCAGCAAGACAGGAGGCTACGGCAATCAGCCCCAGCATTTT.